The T cell receptor beta chain described here comes from a study of early T cells in non-severe SARS-CoV-2 infection. Germline assignment: CDR1 PRHDT and CDR2 FYEKMQ (reference sequence). CDR3 length: 20 amino acids. V shed 0 bases, J shed 1 base, and the junction held 6 bases outside the gene matches. Individual cDNA molecules each received unique molecular identifiers attached to them. MiXCR was run by TCRdb on the 5' RACE reads, yielding one entry per CDR3 protein. The sample contains 55,000 to 70,000 distinct CDR3 sequences, 11% of which appear only once. The table lists this clonotype with many counts.

The sequencing sample was made of whole blood. The V gene is TRBV13, the J gene TRBJ2-1, with 16 bases identical to TRBD2. This sequence was found in an adult who was a healthcare worker with PCR-confirmed SARS-CoV-2 infection or an uninfected control (not recorded which). CDR3 nucleotide sequence: TGTGCCAGCAGCTTAGGAGTGGGGACTAGCGGGAGGGGGTCCTACAATGAGCAGTTCTTC. Protein product: CASSLGVGTSGRGSYNEQFF. Looking up the rest from reference TRBV13 and TRBJ2-1 gives the full variable domain: AAGVIQSPRHLIKEKRETATLKCYPIPRHDTVYWYQQGPGQDPQFLISFYEKMQSDKGSIPDRFSAQQFSDYHSELNMSSLELGDSALYFCASSLGVGTSGRGSYNEQFFGPGTRLTVL.